These 10 T cell receptor beta chains were all obtained from the same sample, sequenced in a study of T cells after yellow fever vaccination. Using its own MiXCR run on the 5' RACE reads, TCRdb lists one record per CDR3 protein. The sample shows around 250,000 distinct CDR3 sequences, 6.9% of them seen only once. Sequenced here: CD4+ T cells sorted from PBMCs, sampled 15 days after the yellow fever booster vaccination. Receptors were obtained from a young man who received the YFV17D yellow fever vaccine.

This clonotype was seen a few times. DNA for the CDR3: TGTGCCAGCAGTGGACTAGCGGGAAGGTGGGCCAAAAACATTCAGTACTTC. This sequence encodes CASSGLAGRWAKNIQYF. The V call is TRBV2, the J call TRBJ2-4, with 11 bases lining up with TRBD2. V was clipped by 4 bases and J by 1 base; unmatched bases: 6. CDR1 is SNHLY, CDR2 FYNNEI, per germline. This CDR3 has 17 residues.

There are many counts of this clonotype. CDR3 loop: CATTPGTVLNQPQHF. Here the CDR3 DNA reads TGCGCCACAACTCCCGGGACAGTACTCAATCAGCCCCAGCATTTT. This rearrangement joins TRBV10-1 to TRBJ1-5; 7 nucleotides agree with TRBD1. The CDR3 loop spans 15 amino acids. After removal of 10 bases from V and 3 bases from J, the junction contained 12 bases not matched to a gene. CDR1 is WNHNN and CDR2 is SYGVQD in the germline V gene (reference sequence).

V usage is TRBV24-1 and J usage is TRBJ2-1; D is ambiguous. Germline CDR1 and CDR2: KGHDR and SFDVKD. V shed 9 bases and J shed 15 bases, with 8 bases lying between them. The CDR3 has 8 amino acids. CDR3 amino acids: CATAVGFF. The CDR3 DNA reads as TGTGCCACCGCGGTTGGGTTCTTC.

In its sample, this clonotype was seen a few times. V usage is TRBV7-3 and J usage is TRBJ2-3; D perhaps matches TRBD2 (5 bases). This CDR3 comprises 17 residues. Germline V lookup: CDR1 SGHTA, CDR2 FQGTGA. Trimming removed 2 bases from V and 0 bases from J, with 15 bases in between. The CDR3 region is CASSLSGGPPSTDTQYF. The CDR3 region has the DNA TGTGCCAGCAGCTTATCTGGCGGGCCCCCTAGCACAGATACGCAGTATTTT.

At least ten counts were recorded for this clonotype. The V call is TRBV11-1, the J call TRBJ2-7; perhaps TRBD2 as D (6 bases). Germline CDR1 and CDR2: SGHAT and FQDESV (reference sequence). V lost 6 bases and J 3 bases, leaving 12 bases between the germline ends. The CDR3 loop spans 13 amino acids. CDR3 in DNA: TGTGCCAGCAGTCCCCAAGCGGGCTACGAGCAGTACTTC. This codes for CASSPQAGYEQYF.

This clonotype was observed at least ten times. The chain has TRBV6-1 and TRBJ2-7, with TRBD2 identical over 11 bases. This CDR3 contains 14 residues. The J segment lost 2 bases and the V segment lost 7 bases, leaving 4 bases of the junction unmatched. Looked up from germline, CDR1 is MNHNS and CDR2 is SASEGT. CDR3 residues: CASTGTSGAYEQYF. CDR3 coding DNA: TGTGCCAGCACCGGGACTAGCGGAGCCTACGAGCAGTACTTC.

This clonotype occurred many times. The chain couples TRBV6-5 to TRBJ1-5; tentatively, D is TRBD1 (5 bases). The CDR3 runs to 14 residues. V shed 5 bases and J shed 4 bases, with 12 bases lying between them. CDR1 MNHEY and CDR2 SVGAGI come from the germline V gene. In nucleotides, the CDR3 is TGTGCCAGCAGTCGGGGCCGTCCGAATCAGCCCCAGCATTTT. It specifies CASSRGRPNQPQHF.

J is TRBJ1-4 and V is TRBV11-2, with D perhaps matching TRBD1 (6 bases). The CDR3 loop spans 16 amino acids. Trimming removed 2 bases at V and 8 bases at J, with 18 bases between. Germline CDR1 is SGHAT and CDR2 is FQNNGV. The CDR3 nucleotides read TGTGCCAGCAGCTTACCGGCGGGGGGCCAGGGGGAAAAACTGTTTTTT. This gives the protein CASSLPAGGQGEKLFF.

This clonotype was seen repeatedly, ten times or more. The J gene is TRBJ2-7, the V gene TRBV7-2; TRBD2 matches 7 bases. V lost 6 bases and J lost 2; bases outside the gene matches: 10. CDR1 is SGHTA, CDR2 FQGNSA, per germline. CDR3 size: 15 residues. The chain's CDR3 is CASSPGGTTTYEQYF. The CDR3 DNA follows: TGTGCCAGCAGTCCTGGGGGGACTACCACCTACGAGCAGTACTTC.

This clonotype has more than one count but fewer than ten. The rearrangement uses TRBV12-3 or TRBV12-4 and TRBJ2-3, with TRBD2 identical over 8 bases. The trim removed 6 bases at V and 6 bases at J, leaving 17 bases unmatched. The CDR3 runs 17 residues. CDR3 region: CASRSSSGYQLWDTQYF. The CDR3 nucleotides are TGTGCCAGCAGGTCATCTAGCGGGTATCAGTTATGGGATACGCAGTATTTT.